These 15 T cell receptor beta chains share one sample of origin, sequenced in a study of molecular identifiers for immune sequencing clone quantification. One entry per CDR3 protein results from TCRdb running MiXCR on the PCR reads. This table has some 100,000 distinct CDR3 sequences, over 30% appearing once. Sequencing was done on a sample of naive CD8+ T cells from blood, with Jurkat cell RNA spiked in. Subset described: FACS-sorted CD8+CD4-CCR7+CD45RA+ naive T cells. The receptors come from a human donor in good health. Some libraries in this study had Jurkat cell RNA spiked in.

This clonotype turned up a few times. J is TRBJ2-7 and V is TRBV27; 7 positions agree with TRBD1. V trimming: 3 bases; J trimming: 2 bases; junction bases outside the gene matches: 4. This CDR3 has 14 amino acids. Germline-derived CDR1 and CDR2 are MNHEY and SMNVEV (reference sequence). CDR3 loop: CASSFRGPAYEQYF. DNA of the CDR3: TGTGCCAGCAGTTTTAGGGGGCCCGCCTACGAGCAGTACTTC.

A note on this clonotype: The CDR3 ends on some other residue instead of the conserved phenylalanine or tryptophan, so this is likely a read error. The chain links TRBV20-1 to TRBJ2-3; D ambiguous. Germline V gene sequence: CDR1 DFQATT, CDR2 SNEGSKA (reference sequence). The CDR3 sequence is 15 residues long. CDR3 region: CRARDWAESTDTQYY. CDR3 in DNA: TGCAGAGCTAGAGATTGGGCGGAGAGCACAGATACGCAGTATTAT.

V is TRBV20-1 and J is TRBJ2-1, with 12 bases lining up with TRBD2. The V gene end was trimmed by 0 bases and the J gene end by 9 bases; junction bases not matched to a gene: 6. The germline gives CDR1 DFQATT, CDR2 SNEGSKA (reference sequence). The CDR3 is made up of 15 amino acids. CDR3: CSARDPPSGRAEQFF. Written as DNA, the CDR3 is TGCAGTGCTAGAGATCCACCTAGCGGGAGGGCTGAGCAGTTCTTC.

This clonotype was seen only a few times. The rearrangement links TRBV6-1 to TRBJ2-1; 7 bases map to TRBD1. Trimming cost V 8 bases and J 7 bases; bases outside gene matches: 8. The CDR3 is made up of 13 amino acids. Germline V gene lookup returns CDR1 MNHNS and CDR2 SASEGT. The CDR3 loop is CASVRAGGNEQFF. Here the CDR3 DNA reads TGTGCCAGCGTTAGGGCAGGGGGTAATGAGCAGTTCTTC.

This clonotype was observed many times. This sequence joins TRBV6-5 and TRBJ2-3; D may be TRBD1 (5 bases). Germline lookup yields CDR1 MNHEY and CDR2 SVGAGI. This CDR3 region has 11 residues. Trimming stripped 6 bases from V and 6 bases from J, with 7 bases between. In nucleotides, the CDR3 is TGTGCCAGCAGCAAGGGGGATACGCAGTATTTT. Protein product: CASSKGDTQYF.

The J gene is TRBJ2-3, the V gene TRBV2; 9 nucleotides line up with TRBD2. CDR1 and CDR2 from the germline V gene are SNHLY and FYNNEI. V trimming: 7 bases; J trimming: 0 bases; junction bases outside the gene matches: 5. This CDR3 has 15 amino acids. The CDR3 loop is CASTFTSGSTDTQYF. The CDR3 DNA follows: TGTGCCAGCACTTTTACTAGCGGGAGCACAGATACGCAGTATTTT.

This clonotype was observed a few times. The rearrangement links TRBV15 to TRBJ2-7, with D tentatively TRBD2 (5 bases). CDR1 is LNHNV and CDR2 is YYDKDF in the germline V gene (reference sequence). The CDR3 totals 13 residues. V dropped 5 bases and J dropped 7 bases, with 15 bases sitting between them. CDR3 coding DNA: TGTGCCACCAGCTCCGGGGTACTAGGGGAGCAGTACTTC. This gives the protein CATSSGVLGEQYF.

The chain recombines TRBV7-8 with TRBJ2-1, with TRBD2 matching over 11 bases. The CDR3 extends over 15 amino acids. J lost 2 bases, V lost 5 bases, and 2 bases had no gene match. Germline V gives CDR1 SGHVS, CDR2 FQNEAQ. This CDR3 is CASSVSGRAYNEQFF. CDR3 DNA: TGTGCCAGCAGCGTTAGCGGGAGGGCCTACAATGAGCAGTTCTTC.

There are a few counts of this clonotype. CDR3 residues: CASSLASRYGYTF. DNA for the CDR3: TGTGCCAGCAGCTTAGCCAGTCGCTATGGCTACACCTTC. The genes are TRBV11-2 and TRBJ1-2; D is unclear. The V end lost 1 base, the J end lost 4 bases, and 7 bases lay between the germline ends. The V gene's germline CDR1 is SGHAT and CDR2 FQNNGV. The length of the CDR3 is 13 residues.

A few counts support this clonotype. The conserved phenylalanine or tryptophan normally closing the CDR3 is absent here, so this likely arose from a read error. The chain carries TRBV12-3 or TRBV12-4 and TRBJ2-3; 11 bases agree with TRBD1. This CDR3 spans 16 amino acids. V lost 5 bases to trimming and J lost 10 bases; unmatched junction nucleotides: 14. The CDR3 coding sequence is TGTGCCAGCAGTACCCGGGACAGGGGGTCTAGGTGGTCGCAGTATATT. Translated: CASSTRDRGSRWSQYI.

Turning to this clonotype: One end of the junction is discordant with germline, which a read error may explain. The chain recombines TRBV9 with TRBJ1-4; maybe TRBD1 (5 bases). The germline gives CDR1 SGDLS, CDR2 YYNGEE. This CDR3 comprises 19 residues. Here the CDR3 DNA reads TGTGCCAGCAGCGTCCATCAGGGTTCAACCCTGCCAACTAATGGAAAACTGTTTTTT. It yields the protein CASSVHQGSTLPTNGKLFF.

This rearrangement joins TRBV9 to TRBJ2-3, with D unclear. CDR3 length equals 15 residues. Trimming left V 4 bases short and J 2 bases short, with 14 bases between. The V gene's germline CDR1 is SGDLS and CDR2 YYNGEE. The DNA for the CDR3 is TGTGCCAGCAGCCAATCGGCGAGCTACACAGATACGCAGTATTTT. It encodes CASSQSASYTDTQYF. Full variable domain (missing parts from reference TRBV9 and TRBJ2-3): DSGVTQTPKHLITATGQRVTLRCSPRSGDLSVYWYQQSLDQGLQFLIQYYNGEERAKGNILERFSAQQFPDLHSELNLSSLELGDSALYFCASSQSASYTDTQYFGPGTRLTVL.

This clonotype came up a few times. The chain is built from TRBV11-2 and TRBJ1-1; weak D call: TRBD1 (6 bases). The CDR3 extends over 17 amino acids. V lost 1 base and J lost 1, with 16 bases in between. Germline CDR1 and CDR2: SGHAT and FQNNGV. Written as DNA, the CDR3 is TGTGCCAGCAGCTTAGTCGGCCAGGGGTCCGCGAACACTGAAGCTTTCTTT. Translation: CASSLVGQGSANTEAFF. Complete variable domain (other parts from reference TRBV11-2 and TRBJ1-1): EAGVAQSPRYKIIEKRQSVAFWCNPISGHATLYWYQQILGQGPKLLIQFQNNGVVDDSQLPKDRFSAERLKGVDSTLKIQPAKLEDSAVYLCASSLVGQGSANTEAFFGQGTRLTVV.

The chain joins TRBV4-2 to TRBJ2-7; 12 positions agree with TRBD2. The junction had 5 bases not matched to a gene; V was cut back by 5 bases and J by 3 bases. CDR3 length equals 15 residues. Germline CDR1 reads LGHNA; CDR2 reads YNFKEQ. The CDR3 region is CASSSGLAGDYEQYF. The CDR3 DNA reads as TGTGCCAGCAGCTCGGGACTAGCGGGCGACTACGAGCAGTACTTC.

V and J are TRBV12-3 or TRBV12-4 and TRBJ2-3; the match to TRBD2 covers 15 bases. The CDR3 is 16 amino acids. V gave up 5 bases and J gave up 0 bases; unmatched junction bases: 0. CDR3 protein: CASSGLAGGSTDTQYF. CDR3 bases: TGTGCCAGCAGTGGACTAGCGGGAGGGAGCACAGATACGCAGTATTTT.